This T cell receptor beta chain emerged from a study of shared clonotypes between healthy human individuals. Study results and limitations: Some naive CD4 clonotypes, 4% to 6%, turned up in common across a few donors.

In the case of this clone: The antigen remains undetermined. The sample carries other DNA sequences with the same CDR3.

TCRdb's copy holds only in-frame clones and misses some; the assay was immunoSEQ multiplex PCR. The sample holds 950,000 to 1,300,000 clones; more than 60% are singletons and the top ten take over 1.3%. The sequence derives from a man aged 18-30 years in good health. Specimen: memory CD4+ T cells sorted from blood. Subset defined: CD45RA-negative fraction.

The CDR3 coding sequence is TGTGCCAGCAGCGTTGTATCAGGCCGCACAGATACGCAGTATTTT. Translation gives CASSVVSGRTDTQYF. The chain is built from TRBV9 and TRBJ2-3; D is ambiguous. V was cut by 2 bases and J by 1 base, with 11 bases left in between. Germline V gene sequence: CDR1 SGDLS, CDR2 YYNGEE. The CDR3 runs to 15 residues.